The rows below give T cell receptor beta chains drawn from one sample of a study of pediatric ulcerative colitis. Profiled with immunoSEQ multiplex PCR; TCRdb holds only in-frame clones, not every one. The sample yields roughly 16,000 clones, 65% to 75% seen once. Specimen: gut tissue. Every receptor here comes from a girl between 5 and 17 years old with moderate ulcerative colitis. The CDR3 runs from the conserved cysteine through the conserved F or W. D genes are given only for firm matches. The size of a clone is reported for some rows only, either as once, few or many, or as a class for expanded clones.

size	J	V	D	DNA	CDR3
NA	TRBJ2-5	TRBV10-3	TRBD2	TGTGCCACCGGGACTAGCGGGAATCAAGAGACCCAGTACTTC	CATGTSGNQETQYF
NA	TRBJ2-5	TRBV28	NA	TGTGCCAGCAGTAACCCAGGGGCGCACGGGGAGACCCAGTACTTC	CASSNPGAHGETQYF
NA	TRBJ2-7	TRBV4-2	NA	TGTGCCAGCAGTCACTGGGGTTCCGGGGAGTACGAGCAGTACTTC	CASSHWGSGEYEQYF
NA	TRBJ1-4	TRBV5-6	TRBD1	TGTGCCAGCAGTGAGATAGGGACAGGGTCTAATGAAAAACTGTTTTTT	CASSEIGTGSNEKLFF
NA	TRBJ1-6	TRBV28	NA	TGTGCCAGCAGTTATGGGCAGGGCAATTCACCCCTCCACTTT	CASSYGQGNSPLHF
NA	TRBJ2-7	TRBV7-6	TRBD2	TGTGCCAGCAGCTTATCGGGCGCGGCGGGAGGGCATACGAAGTACTTC	CASSLSGAAGGHTKYF
NA	TRBJ2-1	TRBV6-1	NA	TGTGCCATCCGTAGACAGGAGGCTCGCAATGAGCAGTTCTTC	CAIRRQEARNEQFF
NA	TRBJ2-1	TRBV7-9	NA	TGTGCCAGCAGCCCCGCGGGGTGGGCGGAGATGGCCGACAATGAGCAGTTCTTC	CASSPAGWAEMADNEQFF
NA	TRBJ1-1	TRBV2	NA	TGTGCCAGCAGTGATAGGGGGGCTGAAGCTTTCTTT	CASSDRGAEAFF
NA	TRBJ2-7	TRBV11-2	NA	TGTGCCAGCAGCTTAGGGGTAGTCCGCGAGCAGTACTTC	CASSLGVVREQYF
NA	TRBJ2-1	TRBV12-5	TRBD1	TGTGCTAGTGGCACGGACAGGGGGCGCGGCAATGAGCAGTTCTTC	CASGTDRGRGNEQFF
few	TRBJ2-1	TRBV7-9	TRBD2	TGTGCCAGCAGCCCTACCCGGGGGGGACGGGAGTCCTACAATGAGCAGTTCTTC	CASSPTRGGRESYNEQFF
NA	TRBJ2-1	TRBV29-1	TRBD2	TGCAGCGGTGGTGGGGGGGTCTACAATGAGCAGTTCTTC	CSGGGGVYNEQFF
NA	TRBJ1-1	TRBV6-5	TRBD1	TGTGCCAGCAGTCGACAGGGGCGGGACACTGAAGCTTTCTTT	CASSRQGRDTEAFF
medium-sized	TRBJ1-1	TRBV7-9	NA	TGTGCCAGCAGCTTTAATGCGAACACTGAAGCTTTCTTT	CASSFNANTEAFF
NA	TRBJ2-3	TRBV7-7	NA	TGTGCTAGCAGCGATAACCCGAGGGCCCCAAGGACGCAGTATTTT	CASSDNPRAPRTQYF
NA	TRBJ2-7	TRBV23-1	NA	TGCGCCAGCAGTCAGGCGGACTGGGTAAACTCCTACGAGCAGTACTTC	CASSQADWVNSYEQYF
once	TRBJ1-3	TRBV28	NA	TGTGCCAGCAGGTCAGGGTCTGGAAACACCATATATTTT	CASRSGSGNTIYF
few	TRBJ1-2	TRBV5-4	NA	TGTGCCAGCAGCTTGGAAGTAGACAGCTATGGCTACACCTTC	CASSLEVDSYGYTF
NA	TRBJ2-7	TRBV2	TRBD1	TGTGCCAGCAGTGAATTTACAGGGGCCCCCTACGAGCAGTACTTC	CASSEFTGAPYEQYF
few	TRBJ1-5	TRBV5-1	TRBD1	TGCGCCAGCAGCCGTACAGGGGTTGGCAATCAGCCCCAGCATTTT	CASSRTGVGNQPQHF
NA	TRBJ2-5	TRBV15	TRBD2	TGTGCCACCAGCAGAGATTTTAGCGGGGTGTTTTTAGAGACCCAGTACTTC	CATSRDFSGVFLETQYF
NA	TRBJ2-1	TRBV4-1	NA	TGCGCCAGCAGCCTGCCGGCTCGGGAGCAGTTCTTC	CASSLPAREQFF
NA	TRBJ1-1	TRBV7-3	TRBD1	TGTGCCAGCAGCTGGACAGGGAGCGGAGCTTTCTTT	CASSWTGSGAFF
NA	TRBJ2-3	TRBV19	NA	TGTGCCAGTAGTGACAGATCCACAGATACGCAGTATTTT	CASSDRSTDTQYF
NA	TRBJ2-7	TRBV11-2	NA	TGTGCCAGCAGCTCGCGCGGAGGGTCCTACGAGCAGTACTTC	CASSSRGGSYEQYF
NA	TRBJ2-7	TRBV27	NA	TGTGCCAGCAGTTCAGGGACTCGCTCCTACGAGCAGTACTTC	CASSSGTRSYEQYF
NA	TRBJ2-1	TRBV2	TRBD2	TGTGCCAGCAGTGAAGCCGGTGTAAGCGGGAGCCCCTACAATGAGCAGTTCTTC	CASSEAGVSGSPYNEQFF
NA	TRBJ1-2	TRBV7-9	NA	TGTGCCAGCAGCCCCGGGGGGGGTAATCCCAACTATGGCTACACCTTC	CASSPGGGNPNYGYTF
few	TRBJ1-2	TRBV6-1	NA	TGTGCCAGCAGTGGCCAGGCCAACCAGAACACCTTC	CASSGQANQNTF
NA	TRBJ2-6	TRBV4-1	NA	TGCGCCAGCAGCCAAGAAGGGTCAGGTTACTCTGGGGCCAACGTCCTGACTTTC	CASSQEGSGYSGANVLTF
NA	TRBJ2-1	TRBV7-9	NA	TGTGCCAGCAGCGGAATATCGGCATTGCGGACCTACAATGAGCAGTTCTTC	CASSGISALRTYNEQFF
few	TRBJ1-1	TRBV7-2	NA	TGTGCCAGCAGCTTGTCCAAAAACACTGAAGCTTTCTTT	CASSLSKNTEAFF
NA	TRBJ2-1	TRBV12-5	NA	TGTGCTAGTGGTTTGGTGGGTCTAGAGCAGTTCTTC	CASGLVGLEQFF
NA	TRBJ2-7	TRBV6-5	NA	TGTGCCGCGAGCAGGGGTTTCTCCTACGAGCAGTACTTC	CAASRGFSYEQYF
NA	TRBJ1-1	TRBV27	NA	TGTGCCAGCGGATTTACAGGGTACACTGAAGCTTTCTTT	CASGFTGYTEAFF
NA	TRBJ2-3	TRBV20-1	NA	TGCAGTGCCACCCCGGGAGATACGCAGTATTTT	CSATPGDTQYF
NA	TRBJ2-5	TRBV27	NA	TGTGCCAGCAGGTCCTTTGGGGTCCAAGAGACCCAGTACTTC	CASRSFGVQETQYF
NA	TRBJ2-1	TRBV6-5	NA	TGTGCCAGCAGTTACTCGGTTAGCACAGGATACAATGAGCAGTTCTTC	CASSYSVSTGYNEQFF
NA	TRBJ2-7	TRBV10-2	NA	TGCGCCAGCAGTGAGTCCCGGTACGAGCAGTACTTC	CASSESRYEQYF
few	TRBJ2-1	TRBV7-8	NA	TGTGCCAGCAGCTCAACCGGCACAGGGTACAATGAGCAGTTCTTC	CASSSTGTGYNEQFF